This entry is about one TCR beta chain. CDR3 length: 16 residues. V lost 4 bases, J lost 1 base, and 11 bases lay in between. The V gene's germline CDR1 is SEHNR and CDR2 FQNEAQ (reference sequence). Followed over time, Seattle patients had been enrolled while infection was active. The data stem from a study of blood T cell repertoires in COVID-19. Measured with immunoSEQ multiplex PCR; TCRdb has only the in-frame clones, and not every one. The data show roughly 290,000 clones, 84% seen once. The sample consisted of peripheral blood. J is TRBJ2-6 and V is TRBV7-9, with D perhaps TRBD2 (5 bases). The clonotype was recovered from a person aged 70 to 85 with COVID-19, enrolled during active disease. The CDR3 loop reads CASSSIEGSGANVLTF. CDR3 sequence (DNA): TGTGCCAGCAGCTCTATTGAGGGTTCTGGGGCCAACGTCCTGACTTTC.